A single sample is the source of the 11 T cell receptor beta chains below, sequenced in a study of OX40 agonist ivuxolimab in advanced cancers. Profiling relied on immunoSEQ multiplex PCR, and the TCRdb table lists in-frame clones only, not all of them. The top ten clones hold 1.4% to 1.5% of a sample with over 95,000 clones, about four fifths of them seen once. Source: CD4+ or CD8+ T cells sorted from blood, taken in a trial of the OX40 agonist ivuxolimab. Every receptor here comes from an adult with an advanced solid tumor such as melanoma, head and neck, liver or kidney cancer.

V is TRBV7-2 and J is TRBJ1-4, with D hard to call. The CDR3 sequence is 14 residues long. V dropped 5 bases and J dropped 0 bases, with 7 bases sitting between them. From germline, CDR1 is SGHTA and CDR2 FQGNSA. CDR3 loop: CASSRGATNEKLFF. The CDR3 DNA follows: TGTGCCAGCAGCCGGGGTGCAACTAATGAAAAACTGTTTTTT.

The chain combines TRBV4-3 with TRBJ1-2; D possibly corresponds to TRBD1 (5 bases). The germline V gene encodes CDR1 LGHNA and CDR2 YSLEER. This CDR3 spans 14 amino acids. Trimming pared 2 bases from V and 4 bases from J, leaving 11 bases between. Here the CDR3 DNA reads TGCGCCAGCAGCCAATCCGGGACCCTCTATGGCTACACCTTC. It specifies CASSQSGTLYGYTF.

The J gene is TRBJ2-3, the V gene TRBV11-2; D is unresolved. The CDR3 spans 13 residues. Germline values: CDR1 SGHAT, CDR2 FQNNGV. The V end lost 4 bases, the J end lost 3 bases, and 8 bases lay between the germline ends. The CDR3 DNA reads TGTGCCAGCAGCTCAAGAGCTACAGATACGCAGTATTTT. This gives the protein CASSSRATDTQYF.

This clone came up a few times. The chain uses TRBV9 and TRBJ2-3; TRBD2 aligns across 13 bases. This CDR3 has 18 residues. J lost 3 bases, V lost 4 bases, and 11 bases had no gene match. Germline CDR1 is SGDLS and CDR2 is YYNGEE. This CDR3 is CASSLTGTSGAPTDTQYF. Here the CDR3 DNA reads TGTGCCAGCAGCCTCACAGGGACTAGCGGGGCTCCTACAGATACGCAGTATTTT.

The chain carries TRBV18 and TRBJ2-2, with unresolved D. The germline gives CDR1 KGHSH, CDR2 LQKENI. This CDR3 has 13 amino acids. The ends were cut back, 5 bases at V and 5 bases at J, with 9 bases in the middle. The CDR3 DNA is TGTGCCAGCTCAGAATTAGGAACCGGGGAGCTGTTTTTT. The encoded protein is CASSELGTGELFF.

The chain couples TRBV7-8 to TRBJ2-5, with D possibly TRBD2 on 6 matching bases. V shed 7 bases and J shed 4 bases, with 16 bases lying between them. The CDR3 consists of 14 residues. Germline CDR1 reads SGHVS; CDR2 reads FQNEAQ. CDR3 amino acids: CASTTAGSAETQYF. The CDR3 bases are TGTGCCAGCACCACTGCGGGGTCCGCAGAGACCCAGTACTTC.

The chain joins TRBV2 to TRBJ2-5; maybe TRBD2 (7 bases). Per the germline V gene, CDR1 is SNHLY and CDR2 is FYNNEI. Trimming took off 6 bases at V and 5 bases at J, with 19 bases between the two ends. This CDR3 contains 15 residues. CDR3 amino acids: CASRLRGGVWETQYF. The CDR3 DNA reads as TGTGCCAGCAGGCTGAGGGGGGGAGTATGGGAGACCCAGTACTTC. Together with reference TRBV2 and TRBJ2-5, the CDR3 gives the full variable domain: EPEVTQTPSHQVTQMGQEVILRCVPISNHLYFYWYRQILGQKVEFLVSFYNNEISEKSEIFDDQFSVERPDGSNFTLKIRSTKLEDSAMYFCASRLRGGVWETQYFGPGTRLLVL.

This clone was counted only a few times. The rearrangement joins TRBV7-2 to TRBJ2-2, with D maybe TRBD2 (5 bases). This CDR3 has 13 residues. Germline CDR1 reads SGHTA; CDR2 reads FQGNSA. The V gene lost 3 bases and the J gene lost 4 bases, with 6 bases spanning the gap. The CDR3 DNA follows: TGTGCCAGCAGCTTTACTAGCACCGGGGAGCTGTTTTTT. It specifies CASSFTSTGELFF.

This clone was counted ten times or more. The V gene is TRBV29-1, the J gene TRBJ1-1; maybe TRBD1 (5 bases). CDR1 is SQVTM and CDR2 is ANQGSEA in the germline V gene. CDR3 length: 13 amino acids. V was clipped by 6 bases and J by 0 bases, with 11 bases between them. The chain's CDR3 is CSVLGTLNTEAFF. In DNA, the CDR3 is TGCAGCGTCCTGGGGACGCTGAACACTGAAGCTTTCTTT.

In this sample, this clone turned up once. The gene calls are TRBV2 and TRBJ1-2; 11 bases map to TRBD1. Germline CDR1 is SNHLY and CDR2 is FYNNEI. After removal of 4 bases from V and 11 bases from J, the junction contained 3 bases not matched to a gene. CDR3 size: 12 residues. In nucleotides, the CDR3 is TGTGCCAGCAGTGCGGACAGGGGGCCTTACACCTTC. It specifies CASSADRGPYTF.

The chain's CDR3 is CASSESTSPSGEKLFF. DNA for the CDR3: TGCGCCAGCAGTGAGTCGACTAGTCCGTCGGGTGAAAAACTGTTTTTT. The V and J genes are TRBV10-2 and TRBJ1-4, with no clear D. Looked up from germline, CDR1 is WSHSY and CDR2 is SAAADI. There are 16 residues in the CDR3. The V end was cut by 0 bases, the J end by 7 bases, with 15 bases between.